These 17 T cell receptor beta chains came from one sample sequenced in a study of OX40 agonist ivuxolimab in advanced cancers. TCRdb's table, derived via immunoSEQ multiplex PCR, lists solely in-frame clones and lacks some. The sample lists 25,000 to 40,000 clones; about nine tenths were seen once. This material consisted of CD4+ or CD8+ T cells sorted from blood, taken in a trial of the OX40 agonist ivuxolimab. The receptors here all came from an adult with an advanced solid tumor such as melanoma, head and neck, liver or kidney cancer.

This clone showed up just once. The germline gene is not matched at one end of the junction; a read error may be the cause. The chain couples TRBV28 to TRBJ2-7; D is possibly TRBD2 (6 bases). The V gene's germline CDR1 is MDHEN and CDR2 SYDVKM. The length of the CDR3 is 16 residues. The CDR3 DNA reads TGTGCCAACAGTTCTTTCCCGGGGGATGGTGGGTACGAGCAGTACTTC. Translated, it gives CANSSFPGDGGYEQYF.

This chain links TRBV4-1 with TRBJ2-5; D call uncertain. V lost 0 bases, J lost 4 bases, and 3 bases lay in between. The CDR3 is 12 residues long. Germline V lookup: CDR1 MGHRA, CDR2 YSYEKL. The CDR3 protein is CASSQDLETQYF. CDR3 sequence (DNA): TGCGCCAGCAGCCAAGATTTAGAGACCCAGTACTTC.

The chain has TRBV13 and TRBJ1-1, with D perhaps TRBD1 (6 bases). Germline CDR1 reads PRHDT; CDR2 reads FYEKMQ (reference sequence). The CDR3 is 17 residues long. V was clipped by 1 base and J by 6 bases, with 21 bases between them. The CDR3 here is CASSLEGGGPGFAEAFF. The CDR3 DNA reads TGTGCCAGCAGCTTAGAGGGGGGTGGACCCGGGTTCGCTGAAGCTTTCTTT.

The CDR3 nucleotides read TGTGCCAGCAGCTTAGGTAGCGGGAGGGCGCAAAACATTCAGTACTTC. Translation gives CASSLGSGRAQNIQYF. The chain couples TRBV5-4 to TRBJ2-4, with TRBD2 matching 11 bases. With 2 bases clipped from V and 5 bases from J, the junction kept 6 bases outside the gene matches. Germline-derived CDR1 and CDR2 are SGHNT and YYREEE (reference sequence). The CDR3 spans 16 residues.

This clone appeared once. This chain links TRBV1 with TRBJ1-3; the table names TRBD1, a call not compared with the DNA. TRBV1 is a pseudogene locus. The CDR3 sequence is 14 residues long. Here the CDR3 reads CTSSQGTGGNTIYF. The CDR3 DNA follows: TGCACCAGCAGCCAGGGGACAGGGGGAAACACCATATATTTT.

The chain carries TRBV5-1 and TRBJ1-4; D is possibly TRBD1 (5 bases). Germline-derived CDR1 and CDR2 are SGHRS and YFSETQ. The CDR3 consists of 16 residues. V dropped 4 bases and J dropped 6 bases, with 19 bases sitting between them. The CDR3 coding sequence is TGCGCCAGCAGCCAGCGCGGTTTATGGGGGGATGAAAAACTGTTTTTT. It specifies CASSQRGLWGDEKLFF.

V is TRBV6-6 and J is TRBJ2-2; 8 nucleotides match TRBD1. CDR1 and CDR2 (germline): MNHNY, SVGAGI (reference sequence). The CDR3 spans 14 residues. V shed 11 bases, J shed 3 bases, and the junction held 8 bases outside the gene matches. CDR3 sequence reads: CAGWQGADTGELFF. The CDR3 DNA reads TGTGCCGGTTGGCAGGGGGCGGACACCGGGGAGCTGTTTTTT.

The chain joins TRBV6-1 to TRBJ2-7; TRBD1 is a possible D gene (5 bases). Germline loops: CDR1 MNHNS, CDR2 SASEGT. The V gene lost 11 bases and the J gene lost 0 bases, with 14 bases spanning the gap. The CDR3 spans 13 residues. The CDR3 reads CAVRALSSYEQYV. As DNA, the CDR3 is TGTGCCGTCAGGGCACTGAGCTCCTACGAGCAGTACGTC.

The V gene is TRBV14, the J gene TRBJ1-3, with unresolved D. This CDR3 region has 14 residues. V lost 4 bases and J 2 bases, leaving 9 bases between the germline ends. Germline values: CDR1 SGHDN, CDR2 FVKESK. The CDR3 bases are TGTGCCAGCAGCCGGCCCCCTACTGGAAACACCATATATTTT. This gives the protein CASSRPPTGNTIYF. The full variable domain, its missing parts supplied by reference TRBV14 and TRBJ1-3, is EAGVTQFPSHSVIEKGQTVTLRCDPISGHDNLYWYRRVMGKEIKFLLHFVKESKQDESGMPNNRFLAERTGGTYSTLKVQPAELEDSGVYFCASSRPPTGNTIYFGEGSWLTVV.

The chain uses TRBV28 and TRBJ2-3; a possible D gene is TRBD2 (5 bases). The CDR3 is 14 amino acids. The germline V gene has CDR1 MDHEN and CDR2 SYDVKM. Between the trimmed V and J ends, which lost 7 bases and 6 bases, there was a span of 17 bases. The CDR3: CASNEVGGRDTQYF. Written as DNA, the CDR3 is TGTGCCAGCAACGAGGTCGGAGGTAGGGATACGCAGTATTTT.

CDR3 nucleotides: TGTGCCAGCAGTATCATCGGGAAACAGGGGATCGGGATGAACACTGAAGCTTTCTTT. It is translated as CASSIIGKQGIGMNTEAFF. The chain has TRBV28 and TRBJ1-1; 7 nucleotides align to TRBD1. This CDR3 region has 19 residues. CDR1 and CDR2 from the germline V gene are MDHEN and SYDVKM. Trimming at V came to 5 bases and at J to 0 bases, leaving 18 bases not matched to a gene.

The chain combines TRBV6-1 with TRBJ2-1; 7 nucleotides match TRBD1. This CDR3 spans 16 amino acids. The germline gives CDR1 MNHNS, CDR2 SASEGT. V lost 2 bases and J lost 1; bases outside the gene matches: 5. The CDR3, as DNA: TGTGCCAGCAGTGAATTTAACAGGGGTTCCTACAATGAGCAGTTCTTC. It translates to CASSEFNRGSYNEQFF.

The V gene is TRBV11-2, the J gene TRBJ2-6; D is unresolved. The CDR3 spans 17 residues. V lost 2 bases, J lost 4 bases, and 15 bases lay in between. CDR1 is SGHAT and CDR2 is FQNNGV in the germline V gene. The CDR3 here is CASSLNMAGIGANVLTF. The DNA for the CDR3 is TGTGCCAGCAGCTTAAATATGGCTGGGATCGGGGCCAACGTCCTGACTTTC.

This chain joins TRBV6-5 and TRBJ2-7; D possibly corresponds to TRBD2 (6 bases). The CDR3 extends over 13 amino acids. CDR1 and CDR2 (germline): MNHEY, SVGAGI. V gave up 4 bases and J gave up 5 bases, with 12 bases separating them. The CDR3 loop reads CASSSAGSHEQYF. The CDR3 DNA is TGTGCCAGCAGTTCGGCGGGGTCCCACGAGCAGTACTTC.

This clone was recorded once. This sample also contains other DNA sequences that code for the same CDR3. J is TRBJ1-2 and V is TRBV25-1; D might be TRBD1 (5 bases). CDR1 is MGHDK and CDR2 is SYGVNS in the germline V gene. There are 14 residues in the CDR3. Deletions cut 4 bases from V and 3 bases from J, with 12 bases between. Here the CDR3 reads CASSGGWVHYGYTF. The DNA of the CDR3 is TGTGCCAGCAGTGGGGGCTGGGTACACTATGGCTACACCTTC.

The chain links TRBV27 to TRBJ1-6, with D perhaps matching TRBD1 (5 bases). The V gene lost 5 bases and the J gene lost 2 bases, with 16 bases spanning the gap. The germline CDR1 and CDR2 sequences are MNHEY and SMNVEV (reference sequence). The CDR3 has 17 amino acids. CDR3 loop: CASSQGPGYTYNSPLHF. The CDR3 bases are TGTGCCAGCAGTCAGGGCCCAGGCTACACCTATAATTCACCCCTCCACTTT.

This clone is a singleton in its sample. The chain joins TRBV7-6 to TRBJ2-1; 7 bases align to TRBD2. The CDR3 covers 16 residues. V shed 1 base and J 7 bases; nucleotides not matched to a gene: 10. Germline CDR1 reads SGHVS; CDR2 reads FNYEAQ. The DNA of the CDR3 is TGTGCCAGCAGCTTAGAAGCCTTTGCGGGAGTGAATGAGCAGTTCTTC. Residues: CASSLEAFAGVNEQFF.